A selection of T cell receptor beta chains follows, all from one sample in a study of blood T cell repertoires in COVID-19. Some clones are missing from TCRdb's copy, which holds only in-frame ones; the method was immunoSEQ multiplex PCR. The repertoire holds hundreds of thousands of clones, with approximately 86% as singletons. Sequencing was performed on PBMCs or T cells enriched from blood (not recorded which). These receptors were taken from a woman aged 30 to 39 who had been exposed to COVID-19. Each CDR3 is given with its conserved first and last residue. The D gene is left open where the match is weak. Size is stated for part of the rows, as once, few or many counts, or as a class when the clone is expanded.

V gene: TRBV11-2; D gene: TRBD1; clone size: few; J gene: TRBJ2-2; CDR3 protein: CASSPGQGGTGELFF; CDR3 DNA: TGTGCCAGCAGCCCGGGACAGGGGGGTACCGGGGAGCTGTTTTTT
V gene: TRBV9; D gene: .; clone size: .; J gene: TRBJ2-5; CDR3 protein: CASSVGPNRETQYF; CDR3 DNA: TGTGCCAGCAGCGTAGGCCCTAATCGAGAGACCCAGTACTTC
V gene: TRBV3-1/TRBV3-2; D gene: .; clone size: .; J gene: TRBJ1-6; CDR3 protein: CASSRDKSPLHF; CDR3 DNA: TGTGCCAGCAGTCGGGACAAGTCACCCCTCCACTTT
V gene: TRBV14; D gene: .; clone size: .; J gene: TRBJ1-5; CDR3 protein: CASSQDLSQPQHF; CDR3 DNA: TGTGCCAGCAGCCAAGATCTGAGTCAGCCCCAGCATTTT
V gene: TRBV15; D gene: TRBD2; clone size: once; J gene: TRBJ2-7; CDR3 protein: CATSRTTSDNYEQYF; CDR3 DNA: TGTGCCACCAGCAGAACGACTAGCGACAACTACGAGCAGTACTTC
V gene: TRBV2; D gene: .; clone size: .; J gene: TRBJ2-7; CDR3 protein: CASSGSLGGYEQYF; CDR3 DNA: TGTGCCAGCAGTGGCTCATTAGGGGGCTACGAGCAGTACTTC
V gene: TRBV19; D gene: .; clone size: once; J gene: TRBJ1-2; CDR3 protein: CASTPDSPHIYSLPQDYGYTF; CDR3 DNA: TGTGCCAGTACCCCGGACAGCCCACACATCTATAGTCTTCCCCAGGACTATGGCTACACCTTC
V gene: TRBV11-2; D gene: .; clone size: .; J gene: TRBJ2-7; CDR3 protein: CASTSRGFHEQYF; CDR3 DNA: TGTGCCAGCACCTCCAGGGGTTTCCACGAGCAGTACTTC
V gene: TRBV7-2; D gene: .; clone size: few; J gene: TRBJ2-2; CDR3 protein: CASSLLTGKSPGELFF; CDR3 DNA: TGTGCCAGCAGCTTACTGACAGGAAAGAGTCCCGGGGAGCTGTTTTTT
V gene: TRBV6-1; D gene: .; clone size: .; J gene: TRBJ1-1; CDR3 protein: CASSEHSAGSAFF; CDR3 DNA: TGTGCCAGCAGTGAACACAGTGCGGGGTCAGCTTTCTTT
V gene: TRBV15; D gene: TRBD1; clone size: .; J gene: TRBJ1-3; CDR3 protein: CATSRDGGQGADTIYF; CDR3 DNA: TGTGCCACCAGCAGAGACGGCGGGCAGGGGGCAGACACCATATATTTT
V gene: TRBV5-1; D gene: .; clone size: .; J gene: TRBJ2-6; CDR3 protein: CASKGASAGANVLTF; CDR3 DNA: TGCGCCAGCAAAGGAGCTTCGGCTGGGGCCAACGTCCTGACTTTC
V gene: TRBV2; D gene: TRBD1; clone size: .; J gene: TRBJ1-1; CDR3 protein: CASSTGTGGVGPEAFF; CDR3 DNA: TGTGCCAGCAGTACCGGGACAGGGGGCGTCGGCCCTGAAGCTTTCTTT
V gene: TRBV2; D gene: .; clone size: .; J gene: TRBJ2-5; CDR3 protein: CASRLIVTGSSPETQYF; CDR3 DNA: TGTGCCAGCAGACTGATAGTAACAGGGTCAAGTCCAGAGACCCAGTACTTC
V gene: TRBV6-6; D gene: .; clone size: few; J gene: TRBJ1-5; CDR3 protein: CASSLTRGKSQPQHF; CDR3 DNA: TGTGCCAGCAGTCTCACCCGGGGGAAGAGTCAGCCCCAGCATTTT
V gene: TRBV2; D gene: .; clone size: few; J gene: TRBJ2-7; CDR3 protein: CASTPIHEQYF; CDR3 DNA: TGTGCCAGCACCCCAATCCACGAGCAGTACTTC
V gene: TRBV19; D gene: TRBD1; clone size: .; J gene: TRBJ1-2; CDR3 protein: CASKIGTGLGYTF; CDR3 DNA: TGTGCCAGTAAGATTGGGACAGGGTTAGGCTACACCTTC
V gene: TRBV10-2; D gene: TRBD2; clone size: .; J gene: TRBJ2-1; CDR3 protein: CASTLPSGGSYNEQFF; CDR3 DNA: TGCGCCAGCACCCTCCCTAGCGGGGGGTCCTACAATGAGCAGTTCTTC
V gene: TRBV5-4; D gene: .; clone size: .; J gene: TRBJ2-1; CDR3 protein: CASSLYWSHSGNEQFF; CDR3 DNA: TGTGCCAGCAGCTTGTATTGGAGCCATTCCGGAAATGAGCAGTTCTTC
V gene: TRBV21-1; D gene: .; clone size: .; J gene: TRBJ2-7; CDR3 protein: CASSRGALAPAPGEQYF; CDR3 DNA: TGTGCCAGCAGCAGAGGGGCACTAGCGCCCGCTCCCGGGGAGCAGTACTTC